This T cell receptor beta chain was recorded in a study of blood T cell repertoires in COVID-19 (dated by TCRdb to about 2020). About the investigation overall: Collaborator samples came from the United States, Italy and Spain and covered acute and convalescent phases of COVID-19. Deeply sampled blood TCRbeta repertoires from subjects exposed to, actively infected with, or recovered from COVID-19 were included in the dataset. Where available, HLA class I and class II types were obtained from metadata supplied by the sample provider rather than from assay-based typing. The prospective study material was composed of cDNA or gDNA derived from T cells, B-cell-depleted T cells, or PBMCs. The sample metadata nearly always contained a de-identified subject ID, COVID-19 status, age in years and sex. The samples were drawn from the first 160 participants of the ongoing ImmuneRACE study and from 1,254 subjects provided by 6 global collaborators. The repertoires were released in a freely available public database intended as a resource for research on the immune response to SARS-CoV-2. Summary of the overall study and its limitations: The amount of clinical and demographic metadata varied by source and participant and was provided uncurated.

The CDR3 sequence holds 17 residues, the cysteine and phenylalanine included. Of the read, only the CDR3 DNA is kept; its 51 bases are in frame from base 1. V is shortened by 3 bases, J by 5 bases, and the region joining them spans 23 bases. As encoded in the germline V gene (reference sequence), CDR1 is GTSNPN while CDR2 is SVGIG. The immunoSEQ Assay, a bias-controlled multiplex PCR, was used to amplify TCRbeta CDR3 regions from genomic DNA. On the authors' methods: The number of nucleated cells in each sample was estimated from the amplification of reference gene primers within the assay. To quantify the absolute abundance of each unique TCRbeta CDR3 rearrangement, sequence reads were collapsed and filtered. For each sample, productive Simpson clonality was calculated as the square root of Simpson's diversity index over productive rearrangements. TCRdb mirrors the immuneACCESS table, restricted to in-frame sequences. Some clones are absent from its copies; in checked studies, under half trace to an unresolved V gene, and the reason for the others is unknown. The DNA was the basis for D and trimming; V, J and clone size are from that table. In this sample the table shows approximately 60,000 clones, more than 60% of which occur a single time. About 20% of the sample is taken by the ten largest.

Collaborating institutions collected whole blood in K2EDTA tubes following their own protocols. For TCRbeta analysis, collaborators shipped samples in one of three forms: frozen whole blood, isolated PBMCs, or DNA extracted from either of those sample types. A remark on this clone: The antigen it recognizes is unknown. Qualities for individual bases were not recorded, and no much larger clone is one base off.

The source is a man aged 55 to 70 with acute or convalescent COVID-19. Material for sequencing was peripheral blood. This receptor chain uses TRBV30 and TRBJ2-1; tentative D gene TRBD2, with 6 bases matching. The DNA sequence reads TGTGCCTGGAGGAGAACTCTAGCGAACCCAGAGGACAATGAGCAGTTCTTC. It codes for CAWRRTLANPEDNEQFF.